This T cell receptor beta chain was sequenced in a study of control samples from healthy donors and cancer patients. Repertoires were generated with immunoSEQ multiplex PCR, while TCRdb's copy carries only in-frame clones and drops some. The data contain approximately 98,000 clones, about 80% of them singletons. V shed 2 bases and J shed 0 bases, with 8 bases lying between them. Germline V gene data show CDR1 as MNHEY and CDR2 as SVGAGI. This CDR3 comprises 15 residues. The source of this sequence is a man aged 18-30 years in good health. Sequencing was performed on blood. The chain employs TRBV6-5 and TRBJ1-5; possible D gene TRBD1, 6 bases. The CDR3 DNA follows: TGTGCCAGCAGTTACGGAGGGGGTAGCAATCAGCCCCAGCATTTT. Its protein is CASSYGGGSNQPQHF.